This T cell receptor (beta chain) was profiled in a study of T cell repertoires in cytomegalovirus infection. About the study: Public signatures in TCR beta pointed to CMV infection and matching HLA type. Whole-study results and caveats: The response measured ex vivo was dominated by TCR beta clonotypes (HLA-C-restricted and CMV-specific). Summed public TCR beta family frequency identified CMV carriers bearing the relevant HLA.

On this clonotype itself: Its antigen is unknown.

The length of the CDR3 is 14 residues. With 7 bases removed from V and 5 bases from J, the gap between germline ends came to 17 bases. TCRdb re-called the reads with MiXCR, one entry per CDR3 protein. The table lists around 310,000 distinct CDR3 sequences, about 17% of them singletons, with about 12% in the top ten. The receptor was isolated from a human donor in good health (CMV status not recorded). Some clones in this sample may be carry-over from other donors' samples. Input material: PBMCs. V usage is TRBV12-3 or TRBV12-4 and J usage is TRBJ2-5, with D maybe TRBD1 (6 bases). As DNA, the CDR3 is TGTGCCAGCACCCTACAGGGTGGAGAGGAGACCCAGTACTTC. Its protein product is CASTLQGGEETQYF.